Below are 28 T cell receptor beta chains sequenced from a single sample in a study of shared clonotypes between healthy human individuals. Only in-frame clones appear in the TCRdb table, and some are missing; sequencing was by immunoSEQ multiplex PCR. The data show fewer than 3 million clones, under 95% seen once. The source material was naive CD4+ T cells from PBMCs. Subset here: CD45RA+ positively selected. The source of these receptors is a man aged 18-30 years in good health. Some clones in this sample may be carry-over from other donors' samples.

The CDR3 sequence is CASSSTRGADTQYF. The CDR3 DNA follows: TGTGCCAGCAGCTCAACCCGGGGGGCAGATACGCAGTATTTT. The rearrangement links TRBV7-3 to TRBJ2-3; 7 nucleotides match TRBD2. The CDR3 has 14 residues. V shed 4 bases, J shed 4 bases, and the junction held 5 bases outside the gene matches. Germline CDR1 and CDR2: SGHTA and FQGTGA.

The chain uses TRBV28 and TRBJ1-5; D ambiguous. The CDR3 is 14 residues long. Trimming pared 6 bases from V and 6 bases from J, leaving 15 bases between. The V gene's germline CDR1 is MDHEN and CDR2 SYDVKM. For the CDR3, the DNA is TGTGCCAGCAGCCTCCGAACGGGCGTTCAGCCCCAGCATTTT. Translating gives CASSLRTGVQPQHF.

V usage is TRBV5-1 and J usage is TRBJ2-1; D is ambiguous. The CDR3 has 14 amino acids. V dropped 6 bases and J dropped 0 bases, with 10 bases sitting between them. Germline CDR1 SGHRS, CDR2 YFSETQ. The CDR3 loop is CASMREISYNEQFF. In nucleotides, the CDR3 is TGCGCCAGCATGAGAGAAATCTCCTACAATGAGCAGTTCTTC.

The chain has TRBV7-9 and TRBJ2-7; no definite D call. There are 13 residues in the CDR3. Between the trimmed V and J ends, which lost 5 bases and 1 base, there was a span of 9 bases. In germline, CDR1 is SEHNR, CDR2 FQNEAQ (reference sequence). In nucleotides, the CDR3 is TGTGCCAGCAGCCCGTCGTGGTCCTACGAGCAGTACTTC. Translation: CASSPSWSYEQYF.

This sequence joins TRBV5-6 and TRBJ2-5; possibly TRBD2 for D (7 bases). The CDR3 sequence is 15 residues long. Deletions cut 1 base from V and 4 bases from J, with 14 bases between. CDR1 and CDR2 from the germline V gene are SGHDT and YYEEEE. The DNA of the CDR3 is TGTGCCAGCAGCTTGATAGAGAGGGGGGGAGAGACCCAGTACTTC. It specifies CASSLIERGGETQYF.

This clone was observed a single time. The chain has TRBV7-9 and TRBJ2-1; 10 bases are a match to TRBD2. V shed 6 bases, J shed 10 bases, and the junction held 12 bases outside the gene matches. This CDR3 region has 15 residues. Germline lookup yields CDR1 SEHNR and CDR2 FQNEAQ (reference sequence). CDR3 region: CASSPGLADPMEQFF. The CDR3 bases are TGTGCCAGCAGTCCCGGACTAGCGGACCCAATGGAGCAGTTCTTC.

This clone appeared a few times. The rearrangement links TRBV18 to TRBJ1-2; tentative D call: TRBD1 (6 bases). With 3 bases removed from V and 6 bases from J, the gap between germline ends came to 20 bases. The CDR3 has 16 amino acids. Germline lookup yields CDR1 KGHSH and CDR2 LQKENI. DNA for the CDR3: TGTGCCAGCTCACCCTCACAGGGCTCGGCAGTAGATGGCTACACCTTC. Residues: CASSPSQGSAVDGYTF.

J is TRBJ2-3 and V is TRBV2; D might be TRBD1 or TRBD2, each matching 5 bases. The CDR3 sequence is 13 residues long. V lost 8 bases to trimming and J lost 0 bases, with 9 bases between them. In germline, CDR1 is SNHLY, CDR2 FYNNEI. For the CDR3, the DNA is TGTGCCAGCGGGTGGGACAGCACAGATACGCAGTATTTT. Protein product: CASGWDSTDTQYF.

The rearrangement uses TRBV5-1 and TRBJ2-4, with D tentatively TRBD1 (5 bases). Germline V gene sequence: CDR1 SGHRS, CDR2 YFSETQ. The CDR3 runs to 14 residues. Trimming stripped 0 bases from V and 4 bases from J, with 8 bases between. In DNA form, the CDR3 reads TGCGCCAGCAGCTTGGCACAGGAGAAAAACATTCAGTACTTC. This encodes CASSLAQEKNIQYF. Combining the CDR3 with reference TRBV5-1 and TRBJ2-4 gives the whole variable domain KAGVTQTPRYLIKTRGQQVTLSCSPISGHRSVSWYQQTPGQGLQFLFEYFSETQRNKGNFPGRFSGRQFSNSRSEMNVSTLELGDSALYLCASSLAQEKNIQYFGAGTRLSVL.

V is TRBV4-1 and J is TRBJ2-7; D is perhaps TRBD1 or TRBD2 (5 bases each). The CDR3 runs 15 residues. Deletions cut 4 bases from V and 3 bases from J, with 16 bases between. Per the germline V gene, CDR1 is MGHRA and CDR2 is YSYEKL. CDR3 protein: CASSLLGTEYYEQYF. The CDR3 nucleotides read TGCGCCAGCAGCCTTCTCGGGACGGAGTACTACGAGCAGTACTTC.

V and J are TRBV28 and TRBJ1-5; tentative D call: TRBD1 (6 bases). V was shortened by 3 bases and J by 3 bases, with 12 bases between the two germline ends. The germline V gene encodes CDR1 MDHEN and CDR2 SYDVKM. The CDR3 runs to 15 residues. The CDR3 reads CASSFQDRFNQPQHF. CDR3 nucleotides: TGTGCCAGCAGTTTCCAGGACAGATTCAATCAGCCCCAGCATTTT.

This clone was detected only once. Other DNA sequences in this sample translate to the same CDR3. The genes are TRBV6-5 and TRBJ2-7; D possibly corresponds to TRBD2 (5 bases). Germline loops: CDR1 MNHEY, CDR2 SVGAGI. V lost 0 bases and J lost 3, with 9 bases in between. This CDR3 is 14 amino acids long. CDR3 amino acids: CASSYSSGGYEQYF. The DNA of the CDR3 is TGTGCCAGCAGTTACTCGTCCGGAGGCTACGAGCAGTACTTC.

This clone has a single count. The chain joins TRBV6-6 to TRBJ2-7; either TRBD1 or TRBD2 may fit D (5 bases each). Looked up from germline, CDR1 is MNHNY and CDR2 is SVGAGI (reference sequence). With 5 bases removed from V and 5 bases from J, the gap between germline ends came to 16 bases. There are 14 residues in the CDR3. The CDR3 loop is CASSKTGPPDEQYF. The CDR3 DNA reads TGTGCCAGCAGTAAAACGGGACCCCCGGACGAGCAGTACTTC.

The chain combines TRBV11-1 with TRBJ2-7; 8 bases fit TRBD1. Germline V gene lookup returns CDR1 SGHAT and CDR2 FQDESV (reference sequence). V lost 5 bases to trimming and J lost 0 bases; unmatched junction nucleotides: 6. The CDR3 runs to 15 residues. CDR3 DNA sequence: TGTGCCAGCAGCATTCTAGGACAGGGCTCCTACGAGCAGTACTTC. Encoded protein: CASSILGQGSYEQYF.

With respect to this clone: Within the sample, other DNA sequences also encode this same CDR3. The CDR3 nucleotides are TGTGCCAGTAGTATCAAGGGGGGCAATCAGCCCCAGCATTTT. Protein: CASSIKGGNQPQHF. The V call is TRBV19, the J call TRBJ1-5, with D possibly being TRBD1 (6 bases). The V end was cut by 3 bases, the J end by 2 bases, with 8 bases between. The germline gives CDR1 LNHDA, CDR2 SQIVND (reference sequence). The CDR3 contains 14 residues. Variable domain in full (rest from reference TRBV19 and TRBJ1-5): DGGITQSPKYLFRKEGQNVTLSCEQNLNHDAMYWYRQDPGQGLRLIYYSQIVNDFQKGDIAEGYSVSREKKESFPLTVTSAQKNPTAFYLCASSIKGGNQPQHFGDGTRLSIL.

This clone appeared once. CDR3 coding DNA: TGTGCCAGCAGCCAGAGGGCAGGAAACTCTGGAAACACCATATATTTT. This encodes CASSQRAGNSGNTIYF. The chain is built from TRBV7-2 and TRBJ1-3; no clear D. The germline V gene encodes CDR1 SGHTA and CDR2 FQGNSA. The CDR3 sequence is 16 residues long. V gave up 5 bases and J gave up 0 bases, with 14 bases separating them.

J is TRBJ1-2 and V is TRBV30; 8 bases line up with TRBD1. The ends lost 6 bases at V and 2 bases at J; junction bases unmatched: 8. CDR1 GTSNPN and CDR2 SVGIG come from the germline V gene (reference sequence). The CDR3 totals 14 residues. This chain's CDR3 is CACRVDRVNYGYTF. CDR3 DNA sequence: TGTGCCTGCCGGGTGGACAGGGTAAACTATGGCTACACCTTC.

In this sample, this clone turned up once. The genes are TRBV15 and TRBJ1-4; 10 nucleotides line up with TRBD1. CDR3 length: 14 amino acids. The ends lost 1 base at V and 7 bases at J; junction bases unmatched: 0. Germline V gives CDR1 LNHNV, CDR2 YYDKDF (reference sequence). CDR3 sequence (DNA): TGTGCCACCAGCAGAGGGGACAGGGGTGAAAAACTGTTTTTT. Translated, it gives CATSRGDRGEKLFF. The full variable domain, completed using reference TRBV15 and TRBJ1-4, is DAMVIQNPRYQVTQFGKPVTLSCSQTLNHNVMYWYQQKSSQAPKLLFHYYDKDFNNEADTPDNFQSRRPNTSFCFLDIRSPGLGDTAMYLCATSRGDRGEKLFFGSGTQLSVL.

The CDR3 region is CAWDPGTSLDEQYF. The CDR3 DNA reads as TGTGCCTGGGACCCCGGGACTTCTTTAGACGAGCAGTACTTC. The genes are TRBV30 and TRBJ2-5; D possibly corresponds to TRBD2 (6 bases). The J call may be incorrect, as the DNA end agrees better with TRBJ2-7. Per germline, CDR1 GTSNPN and CDR2 SVGIG (reference sequence). The CDR3 loop spans 14 amino acids.

This chain uses TRBV5-1 with TRBJ1-4, with D hard to call. The CDR3 is made up of 15 amino acids. Trimming cost V 0 bases and J 8 bases, with 14 bases left between them. Germline V lookup: CDR1 SGHRS, CDR2 YFSETQ. The CDR3 is CASSLVGGFGEKLFF. The CDR3 DNA is TGCGCCAGCAGCTTGGTGGGCGGGTTTGGCGAAAAACTGTTTTTT.

V is TRBV15 and J is TRBJ2-5, with 14 bases identical to TRBD2. There are 14 residues in the CDR3. V shed 2 bases and J 9 bases; nucleotides not matched to a gene: 2. Germline V gene data show CDR1 as LNHNV and CDR2 as YYDKDF (reference sequence). CDR3 in DNA: TGTGCCACCAGCAGAAGGACTAGCGGGGGGTCCCAGTACTTC. It encodes CATSRRTSGGSQYF.

This chain connects TRBV5-1 to TRBJ2-6, with 9 bases aligning to TRBD1. The CDR3 has 18 residues. Germline CDR1 is SGHRS and CDR2 is YFSETQ. Unmatched junction bases numbered 8, after V lost 4 bases and J lost 0 bases. The CDR3 loop is CASSQAGTGNSGANVLTF. DNA of the CDR3: TGCGCCAGCAGCCAAGCCGGGACAGGGAACTCTGGGGCCAACGTCCTGACTTTC.

A word on this clone: The sample carries other DNA sequences with the same CDR3. The J gene is TRBJ1-1, the V gene TRBV6-6; 10 positions match TRBD1. The germline V gene encodes CDR1 MNHNY and CDR2 SVGAGI (reference sequence). With 5 bases clipped from V and 1 base from J, the junction kept 4 bases outside the gene matches. CDR3 size: 15 residues. The CDR3 sequence is CASSRQGAGNTEAFF. CDR3 nucleotides: TGTGCCAGCAGTCGACAGGGGGCAGGGAACACTGAAGCTTTCTTT.

The chain employs TRBV27 and TRBJ2-1; D is ambiguous. Germline-derived CDR1 and CDR2 are MNHEY and SMNVEV (reference sequence). The CDR3 is 13 residues long. V dropped 4 bases and J dropped 5 bases, with 9 bases sitting between them. The CDR3 bases are TGTGCCAGCAGTTGGGTCGTGAACAATGAGCAGTTCTTC. This translates into CASSWVVNNEQFF.

The chain is built from TRBV5-1 and TRBJ2-7, with 7 nucleotides matching TRBD2. CDR1 is SGHRS and CDR2 is YFSETQ in the germline V gene. With 2 bases clipped from V and 0 bases from J, the junction kept 8 bases outside the gene matches. The CDR3 runs 16 residues. The DNA for the CDR3 is TGCGCCAGCAGCTTTTCCGGGGGGTACCCCTCCTACGAGCAGTACTTC. Protein: CASSFSGGYPSYEQYF.

The chain carries TRBV10-3 and TRBJ2-1; 9 bases fit TRBD2. V lost 3 bases to trimming and J lost 8 bases; unmatched junction nucleotides: 11. The CDR3 is 16 residues long. CDR1 and CDR2 from the germline V gene are ENHRY and SYGVKD. CDR3 nucleotides: TGTGCCATCAGTGACGGGCTAGCGGGAACGTTGGATGAGCAGTTCTTC. Protein sequence: CAISDGLAGTLDEQFF.

This chain uses TRBV18 with TRBJ2-3; no definite D call. The V gene's germline CDR1 is KGHSH and CDR2 LQKENI. The CDR3 is 16 residues long. V lost 0 bases and J 1 base, leaving 11 bases between the germline ends. CDR3 sequence: CASSPPSPVGTDTQYF. Written as DNA, the CDR3 is TGTGCCAGCTCACCACCGTCTCCGGTGGGCACAGATACGCAGTATTTT.

The V and J genes are TRBV29-1 and TRBJ2-7; D may correspond to TRBD1 or TRBD2 (6 bases each). The CDR3 is 14 amino acids. Germline V gene lookup returns CDR1 SQVTM and CDR2 ANQGSEA. The ends were cut back, 1 base at V and 5 bases at J, with 15 bases in the middle. CDR3 loop: CSVEVTGGRNEQYF. CDR3 in DNA: TGCAGCGTTGAAGTGACAGGTGGGAGGAACGAGCAGTACTTC.